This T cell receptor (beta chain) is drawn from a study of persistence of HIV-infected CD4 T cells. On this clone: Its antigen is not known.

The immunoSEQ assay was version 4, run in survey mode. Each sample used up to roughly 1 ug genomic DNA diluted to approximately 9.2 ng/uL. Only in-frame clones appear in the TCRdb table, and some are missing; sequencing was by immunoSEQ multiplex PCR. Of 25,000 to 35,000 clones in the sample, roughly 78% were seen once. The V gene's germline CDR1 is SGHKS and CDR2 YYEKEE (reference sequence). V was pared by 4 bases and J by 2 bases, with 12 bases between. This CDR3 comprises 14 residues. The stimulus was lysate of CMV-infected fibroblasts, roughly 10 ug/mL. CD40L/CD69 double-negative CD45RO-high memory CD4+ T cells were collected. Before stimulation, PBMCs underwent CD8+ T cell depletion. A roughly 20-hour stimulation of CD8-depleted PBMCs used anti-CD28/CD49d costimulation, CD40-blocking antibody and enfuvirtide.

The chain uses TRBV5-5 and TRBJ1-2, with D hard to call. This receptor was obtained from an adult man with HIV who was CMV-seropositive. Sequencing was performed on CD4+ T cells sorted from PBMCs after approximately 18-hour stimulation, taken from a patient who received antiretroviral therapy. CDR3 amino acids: CASSARVGNYGYTF. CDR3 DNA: TGTGCCAGCAGCGCCCGAGTGGGGAACTATGGCTACACCTTC.